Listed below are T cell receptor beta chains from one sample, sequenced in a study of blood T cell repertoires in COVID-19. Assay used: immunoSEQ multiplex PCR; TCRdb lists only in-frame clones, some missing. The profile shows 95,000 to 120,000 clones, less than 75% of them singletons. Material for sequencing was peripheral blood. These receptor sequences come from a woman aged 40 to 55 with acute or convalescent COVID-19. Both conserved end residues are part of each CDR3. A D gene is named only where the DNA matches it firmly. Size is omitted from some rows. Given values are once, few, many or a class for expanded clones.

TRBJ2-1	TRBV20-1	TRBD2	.	TGCAGTGCTAGTCCGGGACTAGCGGGATCCTACAATGAGCAGTTCTTC	CSASPGLAGSYNEQFF
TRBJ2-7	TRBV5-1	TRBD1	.	TGCGCCAGCAGATCGGACAGGGGCTACGAGCAGTACTTC	CASRSDRGYEQYF
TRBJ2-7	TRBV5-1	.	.	TGCGCCAGCAGCTCAAACACACAAAAGGAGGGCGAGCAGTACTTC	CASSSNTQKEGEQYF
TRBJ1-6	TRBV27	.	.	TGTGCCAGCAGTTTCTTGGGACAAGATAATTCACCCCTCCACTTT	CASSFLGQDNSPLHF
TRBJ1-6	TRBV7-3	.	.	TGTGCCAGCAGCTTACGAGGTCCGGGGGATTCACCCCTCCACTTT	CASSLRGPGDSPLHF
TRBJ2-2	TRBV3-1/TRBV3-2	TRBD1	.	TGTGCCAGCAGCCAAAACACAGGGGTCCAGCTGTTTTTT	CASSQNTGVQLFF
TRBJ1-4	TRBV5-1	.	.	TGCGCCAGCAGCTTGGCTAGGGGCCTGGAAAAACTGTTTTTT	CASSLARGLEKLFF
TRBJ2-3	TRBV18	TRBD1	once	TGTGCCAGCTCACCCCCAATAGGGACAGGGGCAGATACGCAGTATTTT	CASSPPIGTGADTQYF
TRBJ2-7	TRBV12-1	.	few	TGTGCCAGCAGCTCCCACATAGCTCCTACCTACGAGCAGTACTTC	CASSSHIAPTYEQYF
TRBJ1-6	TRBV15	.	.	TGTGCCACCAGCAGAGATAAGGATACAGGGAGTTCACCCCTCCACTTT	CATSRDKDTGSSPLHF
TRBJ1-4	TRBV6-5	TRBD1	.	TGTGCCAGCAGACCCCCGACAGGGGAGGAAGAAAAACTGTTTTTT	CASRPPTGEEEKLFF
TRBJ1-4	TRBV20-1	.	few	TGCAGTGTCGGTTTTAATGAAAAACTGTTTTTT	CSVGFNEKLFF
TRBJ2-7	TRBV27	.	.	TGTGCCAGCAGTCTTGTGGGAGGCTACGAGCAGTACTTC	CASSLVGGYEQYF
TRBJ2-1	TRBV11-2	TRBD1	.	TGTGCCAGCAGGGGACAGGTTGCCTACAATGAGCAGTTCTTC	CASRGQVAYNEQFF
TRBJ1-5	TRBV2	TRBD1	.	TGTGCCAGCAGTGAGGACAGGGGAGGCCCTCAGCCCCAGCATTTT	CASSEDRGGPQPQHF
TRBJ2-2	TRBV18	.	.	TGTGCCAGCTCACCGTCGAGACAGGACACCGGGGAGCTGTTTTTT	CASSPSRQDTGELFF
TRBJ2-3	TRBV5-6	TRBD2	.	TGTGCCAGCACCATCGGATCGCGGGGGTCGGATACGCAGTATTTT	CASTIGSRGSDTQYF
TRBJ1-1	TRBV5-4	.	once	TGTGCCAGCAGCCCCGAGGGGAACACTGAAGCTTTCTTT	CASSPEGNTEAFF
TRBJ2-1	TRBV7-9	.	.	TGTGCCAGCAGCTTTTTAGTACATGAGCAGTTCTTC	CASSFLVHEQFF
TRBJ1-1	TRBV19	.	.	TGTGCCAGTAGTGATTCCGGGAACACTGAAGCTTTCTTT	CASSDSGNTEAFF
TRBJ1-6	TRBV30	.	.	TGTGCCTGGAGTGCAGGGAATAATTCACCCCTCCACTTT	CAWSAGNNSPLHF
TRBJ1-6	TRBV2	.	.	TGTGCCAGCGGGGGGGGGCCCTATAATTCACCCCTCCACTTT	CASGGGPYNSPLHF
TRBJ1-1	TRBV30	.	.	TGTGCCTGGAGTATCGGGACAATCATGAACACTGAAGCTTTCTTT	CAWSIGTIMNTEAFF
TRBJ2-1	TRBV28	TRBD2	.	TGTGCCAGCAGTACCGATAGCGGGGGGCGCCTCAATGAGCAGTTCTTC	CASSTDSGGRLNEQFF
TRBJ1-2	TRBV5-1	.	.	TGCGCCAGCAGCGTGGACAGTAACTATGGCTACACCTTC	CASSVDSNYGYTF
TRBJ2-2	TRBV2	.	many	TGTGCCAGCAGCAGGGGGGCGAACACCGGGGAGCTGTTTTTT	CASSRGANTGELFF
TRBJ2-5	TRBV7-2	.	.	TGTGCCAGCCGACTAGAAGGAGAGACCCAGTACTTC	CASRLEGETQYF
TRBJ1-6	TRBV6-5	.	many	TGTGCCAGCAGTAGAGGAGGGGCAGGTAATTCACCCCTCCACTTT	CASSRGGAGNSPLHF
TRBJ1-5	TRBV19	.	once	TGTGCCAGTAGTATAGAACTTGGGGGGGTAAGTAGCAATCAGCCCCAGCATTTT	CASSIELGGVSSNQPQHF
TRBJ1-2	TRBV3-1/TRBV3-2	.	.	TGTGCCAGCAGCCAAGGGCCAGGGCCAAACTATGGCTACACCTTC	CASSQGPGPNYGYTF
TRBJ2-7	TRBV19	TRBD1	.	TGTGCCAGTAGTACCTGGGACAGGGGCTCCTACGAGCAGTACTTC	CASSTWDRGSYEQYF
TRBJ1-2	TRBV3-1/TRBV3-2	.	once	TGTGCCAGCAGCGAGGGCGATGGCTACACCTTC	CASSEGDGYTF
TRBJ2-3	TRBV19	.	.	TGTGCCAGTACAGGGGGGCTCCACACAGATACGCAGTATTTT	CASTGGLHTDTQYF
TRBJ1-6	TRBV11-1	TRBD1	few	TGTGCCAGCAGCTCGGGACAGGGTAATTCACCCCTCCACTTT	CASSSGQGNSPLHF
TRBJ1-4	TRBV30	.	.	TGTGCCTGGAGCCTGGGGGGAGAGATGGGTGGCGAAAAACTGTTTTTT	CAWSLGGEMGGEKLFF
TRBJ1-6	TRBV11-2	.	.	TGTGCCAGCAGCTCTAGACAGAGCAATTCACCCCTCCACTTT	CASSSRQSNSPLHF
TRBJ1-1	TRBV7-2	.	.	TGTGCCAGCAGCTTAGTCCAAGGAGGGGAAGCTTTCTTT	CASSLVQGGEAFF
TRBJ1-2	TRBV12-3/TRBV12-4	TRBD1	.	TGTGCCAGCAGAACAGGACAGGGGTATGGCTACACCTTC	CASRTGQGYGYTF
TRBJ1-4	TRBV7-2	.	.	TGTGCCAGCAGCTTAAACCCGGGAGGTAATGAAAAACTGTTTTTT	CASSLNPGGNEKLFF
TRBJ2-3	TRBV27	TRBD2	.	TGTGCCAGCAGTTTAGGCCCGCGGGGGACCACAGATACGCAGTATTTT	CASSLGPRGTTDTQYF
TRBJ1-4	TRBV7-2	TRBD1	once	TGTGCCAGCAGCCCGGGACAGGGGACTTCAACTAATGAAAAACTGTTTTTT	CASSPGQGTSTNEKLFF
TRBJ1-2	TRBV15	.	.	TGTGCCACCAGCAGATACTCTGCGTCCTATGGCTACACCTTC	CATSRYSASYGYTF
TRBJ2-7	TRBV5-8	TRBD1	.	TGTGCCAGCAGGTCGGGACAGGGTCTCTCCTACGAGCAGTACTTC	CASRSGQGLSYEQYF
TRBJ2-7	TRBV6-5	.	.	TGTGCCAGCAGCCTAGGCGGGTCATCCTACGAGCAGTACTTC	CASSLGGSSYEQYF
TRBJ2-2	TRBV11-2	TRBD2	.	TGTGCCAGCAGCTTTTGGCTAGCGGGGGGCGCGAACACCGGGGAGCTGTTTTTT	CASSFWLAGGANTGELFF
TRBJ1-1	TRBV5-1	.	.	TGCGCCAGCAGCGTTTTACAGGGAACTGAAGCTTTCTTT	CASSVLQGTEAFF
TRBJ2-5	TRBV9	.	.	TGTGCCAGCAGCGTTACTTCACAGCAAGAGACCCAGTACTTC	CASSVTSQQETQYF
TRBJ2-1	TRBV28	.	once	TGTGCCAGCAGTTTTTTAAATGAGCAGTTCTTC	CASSFLNEQFF
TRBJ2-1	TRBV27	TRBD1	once	TGTGCCAGCAGAACAGGGGTGACGTTATATGAGCAGTTCTTC	CASRTGVTLYEQFF
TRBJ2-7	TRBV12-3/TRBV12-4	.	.	TGTGCCAGCAGTTTAGCAAGCGCCTACGAGCAGTACTTC	CASSLASAYEQYF
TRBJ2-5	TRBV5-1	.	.	TGCGCCAGCAGTGCGACAGGCGGGTTGGAGACCCAGTACTTC	CASSATGGLETQYF
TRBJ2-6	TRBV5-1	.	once	TGCGCCACCCGCTCTGGGGCCAACGTCCTGACTTTC	CATRSGANVLTF
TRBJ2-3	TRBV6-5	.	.	TGTGCCAGCAGTTACTCAGCCCTAATCACAGATACGCAGTATTTT	CASSYSALITDTQYF
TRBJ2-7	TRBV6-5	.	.	TGTGCCAGCAGTTACTCGAGCCAATACGAGCAGTACTTC	CASSYSSQYEQYF
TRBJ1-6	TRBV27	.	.	TGTGCCAGCAGTTTGACAGGCAGAAATTCACCCCTCCACTTT	CASSLTGRNSPLHF